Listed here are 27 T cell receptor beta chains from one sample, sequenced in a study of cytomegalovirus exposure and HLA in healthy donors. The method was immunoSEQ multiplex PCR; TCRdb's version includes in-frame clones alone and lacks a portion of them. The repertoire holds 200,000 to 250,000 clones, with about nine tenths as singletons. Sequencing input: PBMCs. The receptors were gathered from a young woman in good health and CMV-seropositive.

CDR3 loop: CASSPLRMERGTEAFF. The CDR3 DNA reads TGTGCCAGCAGCCCACTGCGGATGGAGCGAGGCACTGAAGCTTTCTTT. The chain has TRBV7-9 and TRBJ1-1; D not resolved. CDR3 length: 16 residues. V gave up 5 bases and J gave up 4 bases, with 20 bases separating them. CDR1 and CDR2 from the germline V gene are SEHNR and FQNEAQ (reference sequence).

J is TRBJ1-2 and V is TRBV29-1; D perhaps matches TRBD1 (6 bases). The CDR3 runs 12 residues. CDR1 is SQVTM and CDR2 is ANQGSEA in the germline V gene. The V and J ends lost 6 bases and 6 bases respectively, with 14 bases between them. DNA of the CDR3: TGCAGCGTCGCCGGGGGGGCCGATGGCTACACCTTC. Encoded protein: CSVAGGADGYTF.

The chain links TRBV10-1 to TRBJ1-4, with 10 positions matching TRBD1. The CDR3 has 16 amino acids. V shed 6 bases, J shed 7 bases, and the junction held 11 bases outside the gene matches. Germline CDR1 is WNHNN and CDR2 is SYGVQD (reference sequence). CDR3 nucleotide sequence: TGCGCCAGCAGCCCCGGGACAGGGGAAAGGAGTGAAAAACTGTTTTTT. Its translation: CASSPGTGERSEKLFF.

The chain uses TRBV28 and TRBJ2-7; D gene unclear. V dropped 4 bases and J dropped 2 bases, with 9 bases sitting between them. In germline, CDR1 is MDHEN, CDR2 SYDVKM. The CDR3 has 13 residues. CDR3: CASSWAATYEQYF. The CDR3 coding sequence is TGTGCCAGCAGTTGGGCTGCAACCTACGAGCAGTACTTC.

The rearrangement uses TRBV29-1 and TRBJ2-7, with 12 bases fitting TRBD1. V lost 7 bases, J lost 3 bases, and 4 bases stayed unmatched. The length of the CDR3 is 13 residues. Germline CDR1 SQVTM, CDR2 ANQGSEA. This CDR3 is CSGGTGGVYEQYF. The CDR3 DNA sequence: TGCAGCGGGGGGACAGGGGGCGTCTACGAGCAGTACTTC.

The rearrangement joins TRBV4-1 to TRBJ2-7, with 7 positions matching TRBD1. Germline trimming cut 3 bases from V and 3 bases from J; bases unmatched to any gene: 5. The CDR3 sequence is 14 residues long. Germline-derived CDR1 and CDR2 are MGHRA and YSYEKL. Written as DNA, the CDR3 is TGCGCCAGCAGCCAGAGACAGGGTGGCTACGAGCAGTACTTC. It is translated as CASSQRQGGYEQYF.

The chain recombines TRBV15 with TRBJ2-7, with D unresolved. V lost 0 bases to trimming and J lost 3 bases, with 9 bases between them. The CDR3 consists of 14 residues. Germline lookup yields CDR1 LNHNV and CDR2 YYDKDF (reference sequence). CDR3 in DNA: TGTGCCACCAGCAGAGATGGAGAAAGCTACGAGCAGTACTTC. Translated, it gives CATSRDGESYEQYF.

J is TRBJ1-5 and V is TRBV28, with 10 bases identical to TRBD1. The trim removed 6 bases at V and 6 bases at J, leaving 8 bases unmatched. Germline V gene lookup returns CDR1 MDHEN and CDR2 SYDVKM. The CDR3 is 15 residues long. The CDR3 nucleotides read TGTGCCAGCAGCCTAGACAGGGGGCGCGGTCAGCCCCAGCATTTT. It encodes CASSLDRGRGQPQHF. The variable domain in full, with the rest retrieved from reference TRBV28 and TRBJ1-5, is DVKVTQSSRYLVKRTGEKVFLECVQDMDHENMFWYRQDPGLGLRLIYFSYDVKMKEKGDIPEGYSVSREKKERFSLILESASTNQTSMYLCASSLDRGRGQPQHFGDGTRLSIL.

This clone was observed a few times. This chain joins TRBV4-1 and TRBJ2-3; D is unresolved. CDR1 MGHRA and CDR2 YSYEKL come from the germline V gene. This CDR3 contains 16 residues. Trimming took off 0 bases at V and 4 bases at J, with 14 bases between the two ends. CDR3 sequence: CASSQEEAAGSDTQYF. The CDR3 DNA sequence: TGCGCCAGCAGCCAAGAAGAGGCAGCCGGTTCAGATACGCAGTATTTT.

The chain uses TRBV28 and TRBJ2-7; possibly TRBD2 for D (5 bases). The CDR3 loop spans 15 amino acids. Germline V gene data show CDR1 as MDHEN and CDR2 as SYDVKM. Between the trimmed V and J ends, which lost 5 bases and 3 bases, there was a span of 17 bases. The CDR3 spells CASSPKSLAFYEQYF. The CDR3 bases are TGTGCCAGCAGTCCCAAATCCCTAGCTTTCTACGAGCAGTACTTC. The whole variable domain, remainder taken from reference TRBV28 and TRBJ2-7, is DVKVTQSSRYLVKRTGEKVFLECVQDMDHENMFWYRQDPGLGLRLIYFSYDVKMKEKGDIPEGYSVSREKKERFSLILESASTNQTSMYLCASSPKSLAFYEQYFGPGTRLTVT.

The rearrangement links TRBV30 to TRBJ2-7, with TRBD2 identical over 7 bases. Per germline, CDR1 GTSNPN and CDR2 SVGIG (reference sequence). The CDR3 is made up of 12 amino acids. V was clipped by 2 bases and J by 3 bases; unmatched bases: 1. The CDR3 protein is CAWSWEGYEQYF. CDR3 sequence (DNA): TGTGCCTGGAGTTGGGAGGGCTACGAGCAGTACTTC.

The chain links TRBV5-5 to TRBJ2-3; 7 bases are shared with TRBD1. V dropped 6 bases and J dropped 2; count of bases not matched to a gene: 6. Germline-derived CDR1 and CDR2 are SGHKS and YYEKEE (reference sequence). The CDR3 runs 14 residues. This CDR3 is CASIIGQVTDTQYF. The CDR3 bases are TGTGCCAGCATTATTGGACAGGTCACAGATACGCAGTATTTT.

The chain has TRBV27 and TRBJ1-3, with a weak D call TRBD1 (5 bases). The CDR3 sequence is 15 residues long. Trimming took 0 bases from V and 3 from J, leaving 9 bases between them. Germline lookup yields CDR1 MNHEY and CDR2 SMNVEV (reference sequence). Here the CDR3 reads CASSLSGVGGNTIYF. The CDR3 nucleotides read TGTGCCAGCAGTTTATCAGGGGTGGGTGGAAACACCATATATTTT.

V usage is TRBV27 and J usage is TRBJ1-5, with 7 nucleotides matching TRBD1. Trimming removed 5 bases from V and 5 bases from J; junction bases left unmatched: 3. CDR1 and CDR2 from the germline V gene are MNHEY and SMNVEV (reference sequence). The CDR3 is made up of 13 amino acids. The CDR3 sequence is CASSATGYQPQHF. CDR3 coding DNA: TGTGCCAGCAGTGCGACAGGGTATCAGCCCCAGCATTTT.

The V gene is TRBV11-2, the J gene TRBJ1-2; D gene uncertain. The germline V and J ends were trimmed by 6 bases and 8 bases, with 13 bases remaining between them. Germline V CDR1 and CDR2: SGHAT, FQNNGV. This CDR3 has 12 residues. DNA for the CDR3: TGTGCCAGCAGTCCGAGCGAGTACGGCTACACCTTC. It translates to CASSPSEYGYTF. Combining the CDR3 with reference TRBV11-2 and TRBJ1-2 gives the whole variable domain EAGVAQSPRYKIIEKRQSVAFWCNPISGHATLYWYQQILGQGPKLLIQFQNNGVVDDSQLPKDRFSAERLKGVDSTLKIQPAKLEDSAVYLCASSPSEYGYTFGSGTRLTVV.

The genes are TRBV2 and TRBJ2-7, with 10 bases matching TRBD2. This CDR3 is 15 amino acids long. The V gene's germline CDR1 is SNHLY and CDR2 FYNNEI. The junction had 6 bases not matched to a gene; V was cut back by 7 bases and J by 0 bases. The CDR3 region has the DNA TGTGCCAGCAAACAACGGACTAGCGGCTCCTACGAGCAGTACTTC. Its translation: CASKQRTSGSYEQYF.

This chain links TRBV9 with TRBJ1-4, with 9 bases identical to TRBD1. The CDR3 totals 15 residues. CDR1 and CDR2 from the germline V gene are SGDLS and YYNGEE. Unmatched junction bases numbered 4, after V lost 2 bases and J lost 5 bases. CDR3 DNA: TGTGCCAGCAGCGTGGGGACAGGGCTAAATGAAAAACTGTTTTTT. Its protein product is CASSVGTGLNEKLFF. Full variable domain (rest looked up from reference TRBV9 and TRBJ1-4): DSGVTQTPKHLITATGQRVTLRCSPRSGDLSVYWYQQSLDQGLQFLIQYYNGEERAKGNILERFSAQQFPDLHSELNLSSLELGDSALYFCASSVGTGLNEKLFFGSGTQLSVL.

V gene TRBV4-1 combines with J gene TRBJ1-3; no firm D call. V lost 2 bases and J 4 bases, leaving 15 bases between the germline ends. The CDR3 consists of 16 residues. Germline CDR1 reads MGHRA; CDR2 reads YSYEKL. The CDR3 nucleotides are TGCGCCAGCAGCCAAATTGGGAGGGAAAGGGGAAACACCATATATTTT. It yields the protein CASSQIGRERGNTIYF.

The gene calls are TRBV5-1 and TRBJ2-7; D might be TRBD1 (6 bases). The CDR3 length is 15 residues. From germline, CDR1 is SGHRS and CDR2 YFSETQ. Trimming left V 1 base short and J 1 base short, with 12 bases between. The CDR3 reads CASSLWDTGSYEQYF. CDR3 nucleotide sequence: TGCGCCAGCAGCTTGTGGGACACCGGGTCCTACGAGCAGTACTTC. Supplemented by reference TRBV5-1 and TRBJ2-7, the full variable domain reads KAGVTQTPRYLIKTRGQQVTLSCSPISGHRSVSWYQQTPGQGLQFLFEYFSETQRNKGNFPGRFSGRQFSNSRSEMNVSTLELGDSALYLCASSLWDTGSYEQYFGPGTRLTVT.

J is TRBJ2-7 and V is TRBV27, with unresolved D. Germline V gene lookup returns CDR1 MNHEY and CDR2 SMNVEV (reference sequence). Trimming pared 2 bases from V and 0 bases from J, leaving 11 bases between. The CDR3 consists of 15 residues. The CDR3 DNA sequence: TGTGCCAGCAGTTTACGGCGGCTGGGCTCCTACGAGCAGTACTTC. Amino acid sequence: CASSLRRLGSYEQYF.

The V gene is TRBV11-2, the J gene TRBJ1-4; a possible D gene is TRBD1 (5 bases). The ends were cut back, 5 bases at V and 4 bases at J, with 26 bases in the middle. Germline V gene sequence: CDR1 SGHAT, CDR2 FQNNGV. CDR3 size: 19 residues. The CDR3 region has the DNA TGTGCCAGCAGCCCATTAGAGGAGGGGTCGACTATGTATAATGAAAAACTGTTTTTT. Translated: CASSPLEEGSTMYNEKLFF. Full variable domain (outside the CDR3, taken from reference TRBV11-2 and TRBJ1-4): EAGVAQSPRYKIIEKRQSVAFWCNPISGHATLYWYQQILGQGPKLLIQFQNNGVVDDSQLPKDRFSAERLKGVDSTLKIQPAKLEDSAVYLCASSPLEEGSTMYNEKLFFGSGTQLSVL.

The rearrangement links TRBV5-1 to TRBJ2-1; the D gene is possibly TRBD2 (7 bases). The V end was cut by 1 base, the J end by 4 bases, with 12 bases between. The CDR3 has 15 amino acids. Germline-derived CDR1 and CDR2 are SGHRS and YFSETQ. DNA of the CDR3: TGCGCCAGCAGCTTGCGCGGGGGCGGGTACAATGAGCAGTTCTTC. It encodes CASSLRGGGYNEQFF.

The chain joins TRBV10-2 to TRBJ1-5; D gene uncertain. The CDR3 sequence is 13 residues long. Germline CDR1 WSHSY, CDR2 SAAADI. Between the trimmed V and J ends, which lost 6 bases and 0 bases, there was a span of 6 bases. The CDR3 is CASRFRSNQPQHF. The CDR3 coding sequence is TGCGCCAGCAGGTTTCGTAGCAATCAGCCCCAGCATTTT.

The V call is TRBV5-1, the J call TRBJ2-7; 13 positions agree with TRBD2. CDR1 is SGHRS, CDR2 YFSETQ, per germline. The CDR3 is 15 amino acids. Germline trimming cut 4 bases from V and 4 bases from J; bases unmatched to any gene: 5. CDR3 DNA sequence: TGCGCCAGCAGCCCCTGGACTAGCGGGAGTTACGAGCAGTACTTC. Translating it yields CASSPWTSGSYEQYF.

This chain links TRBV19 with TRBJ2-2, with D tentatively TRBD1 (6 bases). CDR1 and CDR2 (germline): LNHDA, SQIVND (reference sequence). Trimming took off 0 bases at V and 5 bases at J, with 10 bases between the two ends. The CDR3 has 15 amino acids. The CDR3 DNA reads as TGTGCCAGTAGTATAGAGCAGGGGCGGACCGGGGAGCTGTTTTTT. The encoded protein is CASSIEQGRTGELFF. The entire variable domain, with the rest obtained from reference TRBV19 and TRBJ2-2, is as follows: DGGITQSPKYLFRKEGQNVTLSCEQNLNHDAMYWYRQDPGQGLRLIYYSQIVNDFQKGDIAEGYSVSREKKESFPLTVTSAQKNPTAFYLCASSIEQGRTGELFFGEGSRLTVL.

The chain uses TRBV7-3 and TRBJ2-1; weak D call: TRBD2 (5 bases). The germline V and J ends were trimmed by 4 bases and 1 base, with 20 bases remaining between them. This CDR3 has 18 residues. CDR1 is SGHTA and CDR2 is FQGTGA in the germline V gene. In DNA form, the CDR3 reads TGTGCCAGCAGCTCCGGATATGGTCATGCGGGTTCCTACAATGAGCAGTTCTTC. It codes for CASSSGYGHAGSYNEQFF.

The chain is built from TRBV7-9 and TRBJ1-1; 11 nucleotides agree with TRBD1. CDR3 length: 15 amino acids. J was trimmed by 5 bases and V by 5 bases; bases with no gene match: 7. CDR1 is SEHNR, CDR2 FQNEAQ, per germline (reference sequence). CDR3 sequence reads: CASSPGTGGRTEAFF. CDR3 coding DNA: TGTGCCAGCAGCCCCGGGACAGGGGGGCGTACTGAAGCTTTCTTT.